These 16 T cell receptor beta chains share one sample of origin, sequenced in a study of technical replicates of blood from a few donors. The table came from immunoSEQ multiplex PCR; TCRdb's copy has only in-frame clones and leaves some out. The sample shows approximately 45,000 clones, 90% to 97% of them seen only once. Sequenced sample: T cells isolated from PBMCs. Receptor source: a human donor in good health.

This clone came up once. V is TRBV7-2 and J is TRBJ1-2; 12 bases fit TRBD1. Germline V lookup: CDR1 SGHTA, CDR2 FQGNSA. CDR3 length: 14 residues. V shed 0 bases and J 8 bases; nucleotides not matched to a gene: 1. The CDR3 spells CASSLAGTGGGYTF. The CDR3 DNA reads TGTGCCAGCAGCTTAGCCGGGACAGGGGGCGGCTACACCTTC.

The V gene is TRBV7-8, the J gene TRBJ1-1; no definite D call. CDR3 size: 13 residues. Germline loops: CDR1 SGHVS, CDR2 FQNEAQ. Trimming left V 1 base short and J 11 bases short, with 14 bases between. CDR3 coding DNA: TGTGCCAGCAGCTTAGTGGGCTTCTCCTTTGCTTTCTTT. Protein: CASSLVGFSFAFF.

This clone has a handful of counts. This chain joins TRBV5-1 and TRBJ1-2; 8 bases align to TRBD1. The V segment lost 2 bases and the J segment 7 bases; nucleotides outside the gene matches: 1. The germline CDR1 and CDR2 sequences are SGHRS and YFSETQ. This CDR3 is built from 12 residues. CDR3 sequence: CASSFTGGGYTF. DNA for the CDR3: TGCGCCAGCAGCTTTACAGGGGGTGGCTACACCTTC.

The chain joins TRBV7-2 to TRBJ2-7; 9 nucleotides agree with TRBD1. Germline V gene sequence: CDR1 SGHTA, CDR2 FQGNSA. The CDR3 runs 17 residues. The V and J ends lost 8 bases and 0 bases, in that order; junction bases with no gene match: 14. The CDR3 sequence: CASGVYGTGFLSYEQYF. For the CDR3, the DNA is TGTGCCAGCGGGGTCTATGGGACAGGGTTCCTCTCCTACGAGCAGTACTTC.

The CDR3 spells CASSLLDTDTQYF. The CDR3 DNA follows: TGTGCCAGCAGCTTGTTAGATACAGATACGCAGTATTTT. J is TRBJ2-3 and V is TRBV5-8, with D uncertain. The CDR3 extends over 13 amino acids. The V end lost 1 base, the J end lost 3 bases, and 6 bases lay between the germline ends. CDR1 is SGHTS, CDR2 YDEGEE, per germline.

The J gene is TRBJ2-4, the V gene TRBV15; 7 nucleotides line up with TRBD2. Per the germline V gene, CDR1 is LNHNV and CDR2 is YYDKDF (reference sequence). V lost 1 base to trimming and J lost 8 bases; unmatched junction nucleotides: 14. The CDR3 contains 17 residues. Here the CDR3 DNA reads TGTGCCACCAGCAGAGGTCTAGCGGCTTCTTTAGGAGACATTCAGTACTTC. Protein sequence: CATSRGLAASLGDIQYF.

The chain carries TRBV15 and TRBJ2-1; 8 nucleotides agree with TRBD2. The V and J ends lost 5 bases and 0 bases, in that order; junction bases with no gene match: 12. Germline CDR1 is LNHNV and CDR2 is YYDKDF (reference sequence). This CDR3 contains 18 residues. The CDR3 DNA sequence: TGTGCCACCAGCGATCCGATTGTAAGCGGGAGCTCCTACAATGAGCAGTTCTTC. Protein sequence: CATSDPIVSGSSYNEQFF. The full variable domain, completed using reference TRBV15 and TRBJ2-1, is DAMVIQNPRYQVTQFGKPVTLSCSQTLNHNVMYWYQQKSSQAPKLLFHYYDKDFNNEADTPDNFQSRRPNTSFCFLDIRSPGLGDTAMYLCATSDPIVSGSSYNEQFFGPGTRLTVL.

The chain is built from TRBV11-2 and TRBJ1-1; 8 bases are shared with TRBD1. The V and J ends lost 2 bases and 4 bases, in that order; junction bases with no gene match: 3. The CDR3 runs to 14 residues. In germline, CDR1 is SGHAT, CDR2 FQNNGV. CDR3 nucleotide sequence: TGTGCCAGCAGCTTACAGGGGGCGGGCACTGAAGCTTTCTTT. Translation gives CASSLQGAGTEAFF.

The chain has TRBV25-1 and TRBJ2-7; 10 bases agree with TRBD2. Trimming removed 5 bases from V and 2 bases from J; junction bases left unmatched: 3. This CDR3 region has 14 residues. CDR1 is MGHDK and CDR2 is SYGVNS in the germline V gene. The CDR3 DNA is TGTGCCAGCAGTTCAGCGGGAGGGCCCTACGAGCAGTACTTC. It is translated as CASSSAGGPYEQYF.

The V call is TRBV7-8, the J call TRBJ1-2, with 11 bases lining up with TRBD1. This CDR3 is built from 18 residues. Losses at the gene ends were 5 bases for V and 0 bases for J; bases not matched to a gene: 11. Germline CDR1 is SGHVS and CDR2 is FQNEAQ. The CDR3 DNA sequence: TGTGCCAGCAGCGGCAGGGGACAGGGGGTGAAAGCTAACTATGGCTACACCTTC. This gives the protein CASSGRGQGVKANYGYTF.

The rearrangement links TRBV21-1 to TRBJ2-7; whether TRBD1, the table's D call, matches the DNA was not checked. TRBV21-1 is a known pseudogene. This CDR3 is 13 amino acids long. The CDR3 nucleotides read TGTGCCAGCAGCAAAGGGACAGGGGGCGAGCAGTACTTC. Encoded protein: CASSKGTGGEQYF.

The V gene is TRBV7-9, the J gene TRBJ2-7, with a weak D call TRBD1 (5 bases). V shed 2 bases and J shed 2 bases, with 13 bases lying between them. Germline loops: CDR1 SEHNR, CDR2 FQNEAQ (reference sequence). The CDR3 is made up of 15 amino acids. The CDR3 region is CASSLRDKGPYEQYF. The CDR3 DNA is TGTGCCAGCAGCTTAAGGGATAAGGGGCCCTACGAGCAGTACTTC.

Here the CDR3 reads CSVDDRVGTEAFF. Written as DNA, the CDR3 is TGCAGCGTTGACGACAGGGTGGGCACTGAAGCTTTCTTT. V gene TRBV29-1 combines with J gene TRBJ1-1; 7 nucleotides agree with TRBD1. Germline assignment: CDR1 SQVTM and CDR2 ANQGSEA. After removal of 3 bases from V and 4 bases from J, the junction contained 5 bases not matched to a gene. The CDR3 consists of 13 residues. Using reference TRBV29-1 and TRBJ1-1 for the parts outside the CDR3, the full variable domain is SAVISQKPSRDICQRGTSLTIQCQVDSQVTMMFWYRQQPGQSLTLIATANQGSEATYESGFVIDKFPISRPNLTFSTLTVSNMSPEDSSIYLCSVDDRVGTEAFFGQGTRLTVV.

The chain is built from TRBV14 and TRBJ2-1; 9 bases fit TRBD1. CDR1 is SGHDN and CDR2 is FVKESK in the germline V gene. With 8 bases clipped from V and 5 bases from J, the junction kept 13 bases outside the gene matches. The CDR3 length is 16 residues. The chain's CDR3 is CASSYTGTGKDNEQFF. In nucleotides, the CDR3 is TGTGCCAGCTCGTATACCGGGACAGGGAAGGACAATGAGCAGTTCTTC. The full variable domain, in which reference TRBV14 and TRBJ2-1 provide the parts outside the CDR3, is EAGVTQFPSHSVIEKGQTVTLRCDPISGHDNLYWYRRVMGKEIKFLLHFVKESKQDESGMPNNRFLAERTGGTYSTLKVQPAELEDSGVYFCASSYTGTGKDNEQFFGPGTRLTVL.

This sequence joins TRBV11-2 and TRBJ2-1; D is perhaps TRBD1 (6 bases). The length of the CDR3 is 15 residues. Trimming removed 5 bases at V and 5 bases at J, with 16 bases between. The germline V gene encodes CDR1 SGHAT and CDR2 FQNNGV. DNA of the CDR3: TGTGCCAGCAGCACCCGAGGGGCAGGGGACAATGAGCAGTTCTTC. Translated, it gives CASSTRGAGDNEQFF.

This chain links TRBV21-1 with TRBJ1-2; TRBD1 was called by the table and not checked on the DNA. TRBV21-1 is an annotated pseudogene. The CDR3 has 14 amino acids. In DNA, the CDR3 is TGTGCCAGCAGCGGGGGACAGGGAGCCGGAGGCTACACCTTC. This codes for CASSGGQGAGGYTF.